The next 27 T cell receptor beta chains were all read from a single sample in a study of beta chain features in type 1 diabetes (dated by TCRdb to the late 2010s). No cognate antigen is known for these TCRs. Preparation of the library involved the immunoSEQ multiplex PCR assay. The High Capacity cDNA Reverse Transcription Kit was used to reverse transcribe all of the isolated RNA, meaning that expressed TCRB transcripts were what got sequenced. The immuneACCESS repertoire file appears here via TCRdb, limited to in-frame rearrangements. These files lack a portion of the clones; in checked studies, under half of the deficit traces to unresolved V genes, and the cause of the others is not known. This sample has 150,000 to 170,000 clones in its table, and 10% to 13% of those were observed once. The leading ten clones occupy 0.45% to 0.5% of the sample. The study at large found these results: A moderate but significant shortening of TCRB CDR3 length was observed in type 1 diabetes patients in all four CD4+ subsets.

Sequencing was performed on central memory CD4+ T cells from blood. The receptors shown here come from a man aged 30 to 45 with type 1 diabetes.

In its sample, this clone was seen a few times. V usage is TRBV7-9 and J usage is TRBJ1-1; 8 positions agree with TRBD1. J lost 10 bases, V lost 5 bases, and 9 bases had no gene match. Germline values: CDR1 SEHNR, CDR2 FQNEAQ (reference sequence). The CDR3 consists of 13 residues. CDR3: CASSIQGARPAFF. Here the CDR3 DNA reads TGTGCCAGCAGCATCCAGGGGGCGCGTCCAGCTTTCTTT.

CDR3 DNA: TGTGCCAGCCGGAGAACGGGACAGGGGGGAGAGACCCAGTACTTC. This gives the protein CASRRTGQGGETQYF. The chain employs TRBV7-2 and TRBJ2-5; TRBD1 aligns across 11 bases. The germline V gene encodes CDR1 SGHTA and CDR2 FQGNSA. V shed 8 bases, J shed 4 bases, and the junction held 9 bases outside the gene matches. There are 15 residues in the CDR3.

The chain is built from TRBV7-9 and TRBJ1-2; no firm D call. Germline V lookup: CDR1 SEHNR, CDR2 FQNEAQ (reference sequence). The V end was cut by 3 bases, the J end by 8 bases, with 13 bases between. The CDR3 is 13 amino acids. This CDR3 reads CASSFSGREGYTF. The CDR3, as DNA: TGTGCCAGCAGCTTTTCCGGACGGGAGGGCTACACCTTC.

CDR3 loop: CASSLSRLAGGGGELFF. CDR3 sequence (DNA): TGCGCCAGCAGCTTGTCGCGACTAGCGGGAGGAGGCGGGGAGCTGTTTTTT. The gene calls are TRBV5-1 and TRBJ2-2; TRBD2 agrees at 13 bases. Germline V gene sequence: CDR1 SGHRS, CDR2 YFSETQ. V gave up 1 base and J gave up 7 bases; unmatched junction bases: 7. The CDR3 loop spans 17 amino acids.

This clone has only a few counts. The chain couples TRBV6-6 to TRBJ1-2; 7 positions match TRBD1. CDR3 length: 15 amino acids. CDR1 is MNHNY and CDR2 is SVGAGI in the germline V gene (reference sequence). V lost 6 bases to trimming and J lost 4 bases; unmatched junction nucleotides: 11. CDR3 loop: CASSHTRGTAYGYTF. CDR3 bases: TGTGCCAGCAGCCATACCAGAGGGACAGCCTATGGCTACACCTTC.

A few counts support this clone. This chain's CDR3 is CSVEFRQGNTEAFF. CDR3 in DNA: TGCAGCGTTGAGTTCCGGCAGGGGAACACTGAAGCTTTCTTT. The chain has TRBV29-1 and TRBJ1-1; maybe TRBD1 (5 bases). The CDR3 is 14 amino acids. Trimming removed 3 bases at V and 1 base at J, with 12 bases between. Germline CDR1 SQVTM, CDR2 ANQGSEA.

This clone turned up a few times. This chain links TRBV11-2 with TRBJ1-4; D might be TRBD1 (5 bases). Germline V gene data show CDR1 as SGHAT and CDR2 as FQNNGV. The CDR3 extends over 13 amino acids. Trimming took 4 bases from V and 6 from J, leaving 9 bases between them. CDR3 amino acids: CASSSGGYEKLFF. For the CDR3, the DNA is TGTGCCAGCAGCTCGGGGGGATATGAAAAACTGTTTTTT.

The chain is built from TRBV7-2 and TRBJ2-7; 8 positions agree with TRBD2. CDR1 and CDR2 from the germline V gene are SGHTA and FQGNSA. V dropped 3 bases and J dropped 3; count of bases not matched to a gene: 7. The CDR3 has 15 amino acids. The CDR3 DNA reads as TGTGCCAGCAGCTTTTCAGCGGGAGAGCTCTACGAGCAGTACTTC. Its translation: CASSFSAGELYEQYF.

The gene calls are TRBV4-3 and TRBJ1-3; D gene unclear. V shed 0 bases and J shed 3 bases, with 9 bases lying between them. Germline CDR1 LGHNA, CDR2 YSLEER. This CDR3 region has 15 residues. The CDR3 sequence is CASSQEITVGNTIYF. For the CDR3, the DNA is TGCGCCAGCAGCCAAGAGATCACGGTTGGAAACACCATATATTTT.

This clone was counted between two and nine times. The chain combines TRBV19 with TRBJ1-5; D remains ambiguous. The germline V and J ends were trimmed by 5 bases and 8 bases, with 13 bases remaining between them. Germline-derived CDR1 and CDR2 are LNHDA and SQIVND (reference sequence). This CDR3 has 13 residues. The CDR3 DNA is TGTGCCAGTAGTCTCGGGGTAGTTAAGCCCCAGCATTTT. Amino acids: CASSLGVVKPQHF.

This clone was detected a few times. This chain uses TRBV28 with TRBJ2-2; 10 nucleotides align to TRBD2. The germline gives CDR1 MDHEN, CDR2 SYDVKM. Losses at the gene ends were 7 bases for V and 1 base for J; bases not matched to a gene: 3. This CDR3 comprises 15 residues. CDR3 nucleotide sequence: TGTGCCAGCAAGGCTAGCGGGGGGAACACCGGGGAGCTGTTTTTT. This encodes CASKASGGNTGELFF.

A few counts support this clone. Written as DNA, the CDR3 is TGTGCCAGCAGTTTATCCTCTAGCGGTTACGTGACAGATACGCAGTATTTT. Translation gives CASSLSSSGYVTDTQYF. This rearrangement joins TRBV27 to TRBJ2-3; 7 nucleotides match TRBD2. There are 17 residues in the CDR3. CDR1 is MNHEY and CDR2 is SMNVEV in the germline V gene (reference sequence). The trim removed 0 bases at V and 3 bases at J, leaving 9 bases unmatched.

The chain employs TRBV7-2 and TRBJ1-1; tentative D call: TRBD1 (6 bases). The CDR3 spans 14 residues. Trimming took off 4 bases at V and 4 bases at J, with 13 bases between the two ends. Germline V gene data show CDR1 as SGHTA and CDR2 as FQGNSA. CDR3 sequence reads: CASSSTQGITEAFF. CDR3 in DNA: TGTGCCAGCAGCTCGACACAGGGTATCACTGAAGCTTTCTTT. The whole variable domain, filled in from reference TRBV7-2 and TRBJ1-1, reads GAGVSQSPSNKVTEKGKDVELRCDPISGHTALYWYRQSLGQGLEFLIYFQGNSAPDKSGLPSDRFSAERTGGSVSTLTIQRTQQEDSAVYLCASSSTQGITEAFFGQGTRLTVV.

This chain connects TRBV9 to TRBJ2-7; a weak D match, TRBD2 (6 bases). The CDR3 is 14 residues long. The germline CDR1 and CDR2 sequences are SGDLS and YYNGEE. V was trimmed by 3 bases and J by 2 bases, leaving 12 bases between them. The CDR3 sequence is CASSARLDAYEQYF. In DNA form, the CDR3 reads TGTGCCAGCAGCGCCCGACTAGACGCCTACGAGCAGTACTTC. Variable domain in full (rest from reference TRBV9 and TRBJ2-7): DSGVTQTPKHLITATGQRVTLRCSPRSGDLSVYWYQQSLDQGLQFLIQYYNGEERAKGNILERFSAQQFPDLHSELNLSSLELGDSALYFCASSARLDAYEQYFGPGTRLTVT.

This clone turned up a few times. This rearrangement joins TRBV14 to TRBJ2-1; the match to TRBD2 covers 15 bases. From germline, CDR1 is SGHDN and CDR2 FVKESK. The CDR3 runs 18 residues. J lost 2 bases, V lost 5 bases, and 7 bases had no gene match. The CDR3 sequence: CASSSSGTSGRPYNEQFF. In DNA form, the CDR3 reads TGTGCCAGCAGCTCCTCCGGGACTAGCGGGAGGCCCTACAATGAGCAGTTCTTC.

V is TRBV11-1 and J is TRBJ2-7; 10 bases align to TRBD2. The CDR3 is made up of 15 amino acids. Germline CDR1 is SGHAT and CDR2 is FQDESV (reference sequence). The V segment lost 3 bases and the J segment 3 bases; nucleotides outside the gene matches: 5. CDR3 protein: CASSLGAGGHYEQYF. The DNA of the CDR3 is TGTGCCAGCAGCTTGGGAGCGGGAGGGCACTACGAGCAGTACTTC. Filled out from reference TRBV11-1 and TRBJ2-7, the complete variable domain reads EAEVAQSPRYKITEKSQAVAFWCDPISGHATLYWYRQILGQGPELLVQFQDESVVDDSQLPKDRFSAERLKGVDSTLKIQPAELGDSAMYLCASSLGAGGHYEQYFGPGTRLTVT.

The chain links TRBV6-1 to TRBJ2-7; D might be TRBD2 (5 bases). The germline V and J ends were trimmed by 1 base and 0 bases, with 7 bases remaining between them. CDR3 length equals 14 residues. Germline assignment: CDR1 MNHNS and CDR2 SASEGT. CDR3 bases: TGTGCCAGCAGTGAAGGCGGAGGCTCCTACGAGCAGTACTTC. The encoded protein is CASSEGGGSYEQYF.

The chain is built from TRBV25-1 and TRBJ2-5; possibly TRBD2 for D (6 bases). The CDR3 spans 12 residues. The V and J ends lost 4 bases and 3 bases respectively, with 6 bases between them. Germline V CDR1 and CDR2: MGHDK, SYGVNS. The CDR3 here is CASSGGEETQYF. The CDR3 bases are TGTGCCAGCAGTGGGGGGGAAGAGACCCAGTACTTC.

The chain's CDR3 is CASSLDRSNEQFF. In DNA form, the CDR3 reads TGTGCCAGCAGCTTAGATAGGAGCAATGAGCAGTTCTTC. The V call is TRBV11-2, the J call TRBJ2-1; D is ambiguous. Germline-derived CDR1 and CDR2 are SGHAT and FQNNGV. V was cut by 0 bases and J by 6 bases, with 6 bases left in between. The CDR3 sequence is 13 residues long.

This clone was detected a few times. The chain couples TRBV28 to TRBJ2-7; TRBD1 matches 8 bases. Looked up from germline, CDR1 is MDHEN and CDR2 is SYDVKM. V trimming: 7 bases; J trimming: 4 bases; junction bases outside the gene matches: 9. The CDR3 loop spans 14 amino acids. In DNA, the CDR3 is TGTGCCAGCACGGGACAGGCTAGTCAATACGAGCAGTACTTC. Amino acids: CASTGQASQYEQYF.

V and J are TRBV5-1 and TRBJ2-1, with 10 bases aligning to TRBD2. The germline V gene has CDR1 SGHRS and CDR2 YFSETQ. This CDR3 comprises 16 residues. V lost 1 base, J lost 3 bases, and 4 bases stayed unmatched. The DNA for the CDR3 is TGCGCCAGCAGCTTGCTAGCGGGAGTTAGCTACAATGAGCAGTTCTTC. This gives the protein CASSLLAGVSYNEQFF.

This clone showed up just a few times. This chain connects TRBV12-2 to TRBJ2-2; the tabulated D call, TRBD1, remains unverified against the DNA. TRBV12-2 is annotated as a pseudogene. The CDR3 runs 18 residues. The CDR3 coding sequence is TGTGCAAGTCGCTTAGGGTCCGAGGACAGGATGAACACCGGGGAGCTGTTTTTT. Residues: CASRLGSEDRMNTGELFF.

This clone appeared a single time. CDR3 sequence (DNA): TGTGCCAGCAGTGGTCAGGGTTCGAACACCGGGGAGCTGTTTTTT. Translated: CASSGQGSNTGELFF. This rearrangement joins TRBV2 to TRBJ2-2; a weak D match, TRBD1 (5 bases). In germline, CDR1 is SNHLY, CDR2 FYNNEI. V lost 4 bases, J lost 0 bases, and 9 bases lay in between. This CDR3 has 15 amino acids.

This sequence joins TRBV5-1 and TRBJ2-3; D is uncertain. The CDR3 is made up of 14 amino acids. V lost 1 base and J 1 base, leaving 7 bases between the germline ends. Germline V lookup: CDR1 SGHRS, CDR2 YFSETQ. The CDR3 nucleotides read TGCGCCAGCAGCTTGTATCGGGGCACAGATACGCAGTATTTT. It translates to CASSLYRGTDTQYF.

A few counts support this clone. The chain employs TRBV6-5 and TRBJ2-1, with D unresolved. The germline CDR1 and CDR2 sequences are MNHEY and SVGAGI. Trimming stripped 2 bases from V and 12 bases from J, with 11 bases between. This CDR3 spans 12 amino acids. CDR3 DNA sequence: TGTGCCAGCAGTTACAACGCTTACTCGCAGTTCTTC. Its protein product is CASSYNAYSQFF.

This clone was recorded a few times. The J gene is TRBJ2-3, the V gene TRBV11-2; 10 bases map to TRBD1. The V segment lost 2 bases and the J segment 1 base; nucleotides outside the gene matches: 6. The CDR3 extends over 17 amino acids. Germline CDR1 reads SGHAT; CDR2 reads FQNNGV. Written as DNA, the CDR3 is TGTGCCAGCAGCTTAACGGGAGGGACAGGGGGCACAGATACGCAGTATTTT. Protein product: CASSLTGGTGGTDTQYF.

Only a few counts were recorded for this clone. The CDR3, as DNA: TGTGCCAGCAGCTCACAGGGATTGCCCCAGCATTTT. This encodes CASSSQGLPQHF. This sequence joins TRBV7-2 and TRBJ1-5, with D maybe TRBD1 (6 bases). Germline V gives CDR1 SGHTA, CDR2 FQGNSA. This CDR3 contains 12 residues. Trimming pared 4 bases from V and 9 bases from J, leaving 10 bases between.